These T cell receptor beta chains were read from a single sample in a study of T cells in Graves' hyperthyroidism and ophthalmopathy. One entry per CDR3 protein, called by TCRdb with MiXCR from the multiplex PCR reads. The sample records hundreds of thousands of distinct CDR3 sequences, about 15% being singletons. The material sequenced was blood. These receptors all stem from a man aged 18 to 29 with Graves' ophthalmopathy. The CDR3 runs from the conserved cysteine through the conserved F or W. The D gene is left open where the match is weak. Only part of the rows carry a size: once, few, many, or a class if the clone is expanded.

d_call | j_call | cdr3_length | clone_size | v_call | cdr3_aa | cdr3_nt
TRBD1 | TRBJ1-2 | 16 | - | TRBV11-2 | CASSLGLRTGLNGYTF | TGTGCCAGCAGCTTAGGTTTAAGGACAGGGCTTAATGGCTACACCTTC
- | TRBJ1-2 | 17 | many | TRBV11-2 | CASRAIGSTGPLYGYTF | TGTGCCAGCAGGGCTATCGGGTCCACAGGGCCGCTGTATGGCTACACCTTC
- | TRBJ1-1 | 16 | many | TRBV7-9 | CASSLVLAGAGTEAFF | TGTGCCAGCAGCTTAGTCCTGGCGGGGGCGGGCACTGAAGCTTTCTTT
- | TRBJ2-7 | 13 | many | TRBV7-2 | CASSLGPLAEQYF | TGTGCCAGCAGCTTAGGGCCCCTGGCCGAGCAGTACTTC
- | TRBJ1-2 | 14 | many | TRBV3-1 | CASSQDYRVTGYTF | TGTGCCAGCAGCCAAGACTACAGGGTGACTGGCTACACCTTC
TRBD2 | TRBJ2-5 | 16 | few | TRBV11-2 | CASSSGGGLFQETQYF | TGTGCCAGCAGCTCGGGGGGGGGGCTTTTTCAAGAGACCCAGTACTTC
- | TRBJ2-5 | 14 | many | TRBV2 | CASRPDNHQETQYF | TGTGCCAGCAGACCGGACAACCACCAAGAGACCCAGTACTTC
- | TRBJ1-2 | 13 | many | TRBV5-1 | CASSLNSNYGYTF | TGCGCCAGCAGCTTAAACAGTAACTATGGCTACACCTTC
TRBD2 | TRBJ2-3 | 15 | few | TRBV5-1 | CASRRAGGLEDTQYF | TGCGCCAGCAGGAGAGCGGGGGGGCTGGAAGATACGCAGTATTTT
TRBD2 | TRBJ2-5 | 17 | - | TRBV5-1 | CASSSLGLAGGQETQYF | TGCGCCAGCAGCTCCCTGGGACTAGCGGGAGGCCAAGAGACCCAGTACTTC
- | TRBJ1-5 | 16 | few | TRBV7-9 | CASSLGGKYSNQPQHF | TGTGCCAGCAGCTTAGGGGGGAAGTATAGCAATCAGCCCCAGCATTTT
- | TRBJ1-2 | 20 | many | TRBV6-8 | CASSHTSHGTNAGLNYGYTF | TGTGCCAGCAGCCATACATCCCACGGGACGAACGCCGGCCTCAACTATGGCTACACCTTC
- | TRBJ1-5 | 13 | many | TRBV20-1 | CSALEGSFQPQHF | TGCAGTGCTCTTGAAGGGTCTTTCCAGCCCCAGCATTTT
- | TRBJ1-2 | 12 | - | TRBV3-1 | CASSQMGGGYTF | TGTGCCAGCAGCCAGATGGGGGGGGGCTACACCTTC
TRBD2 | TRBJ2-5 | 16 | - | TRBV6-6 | CASSRRSGGARETQYF | TGTGCCAGCAGTCGACGGAGCGGGGGGGCTCGGGAGACCCAGTACTTC
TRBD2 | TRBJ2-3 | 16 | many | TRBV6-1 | CASKKVWDYRPDTQYF | TGTGCCAGCAAAAAAGTTTGGGACTATCGACCAGATACGCAGTATTTT
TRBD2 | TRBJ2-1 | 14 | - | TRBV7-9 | CASIETSGYNEQFF | TGTGCCAGTATAGAGACTAGCGGTTACAATGAGCAGTTCTTC
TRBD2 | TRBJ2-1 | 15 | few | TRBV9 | CASSVGGTSYPEQFF | TGTGCCAGCAGCGTAGGCGGGACTAGTTACCCTGAGCAGTTCTTC
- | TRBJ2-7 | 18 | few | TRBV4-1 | CASSQPEELRGVNYEQYF | TGCGCCAGCAGCCAGCCGGAGGAACTCAGGGGGGTTAACTACGAGCAGTACTTC
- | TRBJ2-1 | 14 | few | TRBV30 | CAYMGAPSYNEQFF | TGTGCCTACATGGGGGCCCCCTCCTACAATGAGCAGTTCTTC